The clone carrying this TCR beta chain occurred many times. The antigen is not known. The data originate from a study of CD8 T cells in ankylosing spondylitis. General study points: A CD8+ phenotype characterized the disease-linked clones, which were relatively rare in peripheral blood. Reactive arthritis synovial fluid and blood previously showed some of these motif variants. Seemingly distinctive of ankylosing spondylitis blood was a TCR beta motif formed by eight highly homologous variants. Significant enrichment of disease-linked clones was reported in matched ankylosing spondylitis synovial fluid.

MiXCR, run by TCRdb on the 5' RACE reads, gives a single entry per CDR3 protein. The sample gives about 320,000 distinct CDR3 sequences, under 14% of which show up once; about a tenth is in the top ten. The CDR3 is made up of 16 amino acids. Germline-derived CDR1 and CDR2 are MDHEN and SYDVKM. V lost 7 bases, J lost 0 bases, and 11 bases stayed unmatched. The sample consisted of blood, either unsorted or a sorted T cell fraction (not recorded which). The source of this sequence is a female donor with ankylosing spondylitis or in good health (not recorded which). The rearrangement joins TRBV28 to TRBJ2-7; 8 nucleotides align to TRBD2. Written as DNA, the CDR3 is TGTGCCAGCACCGGTGTGCGGGGGGTGAGCTCCTACGAGCAGTACTTC. Residues: CASTGVRGVSSYEQYF.